The source of this TCR beta chain is a study of control samples from healthy donors and cancer patients. The protocol was immunoSEQ multiplex PCR, while the TCRdb copy is restricted to in-frame clones and leaves out a portion. The table includes 110,000 or so clones, 83% detected once. The sequencing input was blood. This TCR was recovered from a woman aged 45-65 years in good health.

DNA for the CDR3: TGTGCCAGCAGGACCTCAGCCGGAAACACCATATATTTT. Its protein product is CASRTSAGNTIYF. The chain joins TRBV12-3 or TRBV12-4 to TRBJ1-3; unclear D gene. V lost 6 bases and J 4 bases, leaving 10 bases between the germline ends. The CDR3 runs 13 residues.